This paragraph covers one TCR beta chain sequence. Its recognized antigen is unknown. Per-base qualities were not stored, and no clone one base away is much larger. The sample belongs to a study of cytomegalovirus exposure and HLA in healthy donors listed by TCRdb under 2017. Background on the whole study: According to a later analysis, the roughly 120 validation repertoires were produced on the same platform as the 666 repertoires of the first cohort. The study aimed to test whether cataloging public T cell receptors could reveal signatures of past pathogen exposure. In addition to the first cohort of 500 to 850 subjects, a separate validation cohort of 120 different subjects was used. The study combined high-throughput TCR immunosequencing, statistical association of individual TCRs with disease status, and machine learning to predict cytomegalovirus infection status.

Library method: the immunoSEQ multiplex PCR assay. The original methods were these. A statistical classification framework was developed to diagnose cytomegalovirus status using the catalog of TCR beta chain sequences. Entries here come from immuneACCESS through TCRdb and include only in-frame sequences with V and J called. Some clones fail to appear in such tables; in the studies checked, an unresolved V gene covers under half of the shortfall, and the cause of the remainder is unknown. Clonal size and the V and J genes are those of that table, whereas D and trimming came from the DNA. The sample table holds roughly 130,000 clones, of which roughly 89% were seen once. The top ten clonotypes cover 3% to 4% of the sample. Separate from the approximately 700-subject first cohort, the validation cohort of 90 to 150 subjects was the group to which the donors belonged. Points the paper makes about the study in general: Of the cluster scores, roughly 93% were above 0 in a later analysis, which found that TCRs clustered in the first cohort also tended to co-occur in the 130 or so validation repertoires. Cytomegalovirus status was reported to be diagnosed by the classifier with high specificity and sensitivity in both the original and validation cohorts. Most TCR sequences were seen in very few donors, while some public TCRs were found in many individuals. The validation cohort had no HLA typing available for a later analysis, so co-occurrence within that cohort was assessed over all 130 or so repertoires. The study gave a list of about 170 TCR beta chains associated with cytomegalovirus. A few of the identified cytomegalovirus-associated TCR beta chains were confirmed in vitro to be specific for cytomegalovirus antigens. The authors suggested that the approach could potentially be extended to other disease states and immunological phenotypes.

The CDR3 contains 19 residues, cysteine and phenylalanine counted. Left in the record is the CDR3 DNA by itself, 57 bases read in frame from the first base. According to the germline V gene (reference sequence), CDR1 reads MNHEY and CDR2 reads SMNVEV. V lost 3 bases and J lost 3 bases, and the count of bases not matched to a germline gene is 18. The sample consisted of PBMCs. The receptor was derived from a man aged 25 to 40 in good health and CMV-seronegative. Recombination joined TRBV27 with TRBJ1-1; a stretch of 8 junction bases matches TRBD1. Read as DNA, the sequence is TGTGCCAGCAGTTTGTCGGGGGTAACGGACAGGGCCTTCTACACTGAAGCTTTCTTT. Its amino acids are CASSLSGVTDRAFYTEAFF.